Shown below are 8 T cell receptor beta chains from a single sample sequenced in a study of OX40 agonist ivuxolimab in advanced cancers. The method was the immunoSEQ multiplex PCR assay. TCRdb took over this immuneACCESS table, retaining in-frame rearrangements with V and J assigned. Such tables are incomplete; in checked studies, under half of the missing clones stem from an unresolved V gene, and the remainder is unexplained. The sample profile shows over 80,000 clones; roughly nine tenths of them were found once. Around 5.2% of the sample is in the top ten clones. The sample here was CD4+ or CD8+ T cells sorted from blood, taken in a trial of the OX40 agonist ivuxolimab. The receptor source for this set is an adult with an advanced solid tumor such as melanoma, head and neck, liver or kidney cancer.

DNA for the CDR3: TGTGCCAGCAGTCCCCAGGGGAATCAGCCCCAGCATTTT. Amino acids: CASSPQGNQPQHF. This rearrangement joins TRBV6-5 to TRBJ1-5; TRBD1 is a possible D gene (6 bases). CDR3 length: 13 amino acids. Trimming removed 5 bases from V and 4 bases from J, with 9 bases in between. Germline CDR1 and CDR2: MNHEY and SVGAGI.

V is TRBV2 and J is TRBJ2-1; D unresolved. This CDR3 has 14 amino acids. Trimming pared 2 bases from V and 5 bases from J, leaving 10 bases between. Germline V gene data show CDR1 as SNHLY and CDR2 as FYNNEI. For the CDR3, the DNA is TGTGCCAGCAGTGAAAGTCAGATTAACAATGAGCAGTTCTTC. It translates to CASSESQINNEQFF.

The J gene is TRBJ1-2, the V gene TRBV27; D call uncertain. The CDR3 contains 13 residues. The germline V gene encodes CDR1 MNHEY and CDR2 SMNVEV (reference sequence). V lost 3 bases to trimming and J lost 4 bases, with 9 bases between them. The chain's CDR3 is CASSLQPLYGYTF. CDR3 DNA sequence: TGTGCCAGCAGTTTGCAACCCCTCTATGGCTACACCTTC.

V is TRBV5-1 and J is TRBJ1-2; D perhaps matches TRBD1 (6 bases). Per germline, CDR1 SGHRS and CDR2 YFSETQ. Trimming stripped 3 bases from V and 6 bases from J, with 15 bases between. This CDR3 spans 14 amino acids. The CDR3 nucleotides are TGCGCCAGCAGCTGGCGGCAGGGGCGGGATGGCTACACCTTC. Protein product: CASSWRQGRDGYTF. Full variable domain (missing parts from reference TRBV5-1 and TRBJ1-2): KAGVTQTPRYLIKTRGQQVTLSCSPISGHRSVSWYQQTPGQGLQFLFEYFSETQRNKGNFPGRFSGRQFSNSRSEMNVSTLELGDSALYLCASSWRQGRDGYTFGSGTRLTVV.

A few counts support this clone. CDR3 residues: CAWSAQYEQYF. The CDR3 nucleotides read TGTGCCTGGAGTGCCCAATACGAGCAGTACTTC. V usage is TRBV30 and J usage is TRBJ2-7; D is undetermined. The V gene lost 1 base and the J gene lost 4 bases, with 5 bases spanning the gap. Germline assignment: CDR1 GTSNPN and CDR2 SVGIG (reference sequence). The CDR3 has 11 residues.

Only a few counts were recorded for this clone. The chain's CDR3 is CASSTQGAGYGYTF. DNA for the CDR3: TGTGCCAGCAGTACCCAGGGAGCGGGCTATGGCTACACCTTC. This chain links TRBV2 with TRBJ1-2; a possible D gene is TRBD1 (5 bases). Per the germline V gene, CDR1 is SNHLY and CDR2 is FYNNEI. The CDR3 covers 14 residues. V was cut by 5 bases and J by 4 bases, with 14 bases left in between.

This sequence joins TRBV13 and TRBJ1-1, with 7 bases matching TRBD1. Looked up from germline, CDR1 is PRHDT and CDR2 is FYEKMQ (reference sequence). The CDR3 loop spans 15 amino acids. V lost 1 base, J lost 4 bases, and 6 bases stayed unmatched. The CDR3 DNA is TGTGCCAGCAGCTTAGTCGACAGGGAATTCACTGAAGCTTTCTTT. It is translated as CASSLVDREFTEAFF. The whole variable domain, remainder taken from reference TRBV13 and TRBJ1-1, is AAGVIQSPRHLIKEKRETATLKCYPIPRHDTVYWYQQGPGQDPQFLISFYEKMQSDKGSIPDRFSAQQFSDYHSELNMSSLELGDSALYFCASSLVDREFTEAFFGQGTRLTVV.

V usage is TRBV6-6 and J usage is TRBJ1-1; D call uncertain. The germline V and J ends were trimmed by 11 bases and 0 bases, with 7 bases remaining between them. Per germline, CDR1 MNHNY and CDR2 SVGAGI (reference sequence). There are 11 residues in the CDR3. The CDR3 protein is CASRLNTEAFF. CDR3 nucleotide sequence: TGTGCCTCCCGGTTGAACACTGAAGCTTTCTTT.